The rows below give T cell receptor beta chains drawn from one sample of a study of CD8 T cells in ankylosing spondylitis. MiXCR, applied by TCRdb to the 5' RACE reads, yields one record per CDR3 protein. The data show 750,000 to 850,000 distinct CDR3 sequences, 12% seen once. The specimen was blood, either unsorted or a sorted T cell fraction (not recorded which). These receptors all come from a male donor with ankylosing spondylitis. Both conserved end residues are part of each CDR3.

j_call: TRBJ2-7
v_call: TRBV20-1
cdr3_aa: CSAYPSSYEQYF

j_call: TRBJ2-4
v_call: TRBV7-2
cdr3_aa: CASSLMGKGQGLAQYF

j_call: TRBJ2-5
v_call: TRBV20-1
cdr3_aa: CSASWGQIQETQYF

j_call: TRBJ2-5
v_call: TRBV15
cdr3_aa: CATSRDRGAGTYMAQYF

j_call: TRBJ2-5
v_call: TRBV15
cdr3_aa: CATGLGGYQETQYF

j_call: TRBJ1-2
v_call: TRBV6-6
cdr3_aa: CASSYFEDYGYTF

j_call: TRBJ1-1
v_call: TRBV5-1
cdr3_aa: CASSRNGGPNTEAFF

j_call: TRBJ2-3
v_call: TRBV20-1
cdr3_aa: CSARDRGRIADTQYF

j_call: TRBJ1-3
v_call: TRBV25-1
cdr3_aa: CASSGQGDSGNTIYF

j_call: TRBJ1-2
v_call: TRBV29-1
cdr3_aa: CSVVGPSYGYTF

j_call: TRBJ2-3
v_call: TRBV2
cdr3_aa: CASRGGLHQGDTQYF

j_call: TRBJ2-1
v_call: TRBV4-3
cdr3_aa: CASSQMGSPYNEQFF

j_call: TRBJ2-1
v_call: TRBV11-2
cdr3_aa: CASSLDPLTSPFF

j_call: TRBJ1-1
v_call: TRBV2
cdr3_aa: CASTIGGYTEAFF

j_call: TRBJ1-1
v_call: TRBV7-3
cdr3_aa: CASGLFMNTEAFF

j_call: TRBJ2-2
v_call: TRBV5-1
cdr3_aa: CASSLVAGGYTGELFF

j_call: TRBJ2-7
v_call: TRBV20-1
cdr3_aa: CSASGISYEQYF

j_call: TRBJ2-2
v_call: TRBV5-6
cdr3_aa: CASSLPTQGTGNTGELFF